This T cell receptor (beta chain) was profiled in a study of T cell clonality in common variable immunodeficiency. Study results and caveats: Shared TCRbeta clones were fewer between CVID subjects than controls. In common variable immunodeficiency, TCR beta chains reportedly carried fewer deletions and N-nucleotide insertions. CVID patient heterogeneity limited repertoire-clinical complication correlations.

This clone showed up many times. Its specificity is not known. The observed sequence ends 3 residues before the CDR3 terminus, with the missing tail filled in from the germline J gene. Germline trimming cut 3 bases from V and 8 bases from J; bases unmatched to any gene: 2. CDR1 SGHNT and CDR2 YYREEE come from the germline V gene (reference sequence). CDR3 length: 13 amino acids. Generated by immunoSEQ multiplex PCR, the TCRdb table keeps only in-frame clones and is missing some. Recorded here are around 42,000 clones, with no singletons, and the ten leading clones hold about 3%. The origin of this receptor is a person aged 18-70 years in good health. This chain joins TRBV5-4 and TRBJ2-1, with TRBD1 identical over 10 bases. Sequencing was carried out using peripheral blood mononuclear cells. The CDR3 sequence: CASSSDRGDEQFF. The covered CDR3 bases are TGTGCCAGCAGCTCGGACAGGGGGGATGAG.